The 7 T cell receptor beta chains in this list originate from one sample, sequenced in a study of blood T cells in healthy people across ages. A J-beta primer mix and a sample-barcoded 5' primer were used in a second PCR of roughly 7 to 12 cycles. TCRdb processed the 5' RACE reads anew with MiXCR; each CDR3 protein has one entry. The sample has approximately 880,000 distinct CDR3 sequences, roughly 50% seen once. Sequences were obtained from blood. These receptors all come from a man younger than 40 in good health.

The chain joins TRBV6-4 to TRBJ2-1; 7 bases fit TRBD1. In germline, CDR1 is MRHNA, CDR2 SNTAGT. The CDR3 contains 14 residues. V gave up 6 bases and J gave up 4 bases; unmatched junction bases: 6. The CDR3 sequence: CASSRDRIYNEQFF. The CDR3 bases are TGTGCCAGCAGCCGGGACAGAATTTACAATGAGCAGTTCTTC.

V usage is TRBV20-1 and J usage is TRBJ2-1, with 8 nucleotides matching TRBD1. In germline, CDR1 is DFQATT, CDR2 SNEGSKA (reference sequence). The CDR3 extends over 15 amino acids. With 0 bases clipped from V and 5 bases from J, the junction kept 6 bases outside the gene matches. The CDR3: CSARDPDRVHNEQFF. As DNA, the CDR3 is TGCAGTGCTAGAGATCCGGACAGGGTTCACAATGAGCAGTTCTTC.

The chain carries TRBV20-1 and TRBJ2-3, with a weak D call TRBD2 (5 bases). The CDR3 is made up of 13 amino acids. Trimming left V 2 bases short and J 6 bases short, with 12 bases between. CDR1 is DFQATT and CDR2 is SNEGSKA in the germline V gene (reference sequence). The CDR3 protein is CSARILGEDTQYF. For the CDR3, the DNA is TGCAGTGCTAGAATCCTGGGAGAGGATACGCAGTATTTT.

The rearrangement links TRBV12-3 or TRBV12-4 to TRBJ2-3, with 8 bases matching TRBD1. This CDR3 has 16 amino acids. The V segment lost 4 bases and the J segment 2 bases; nucleotides outside the gene matches: 8. The CDR3 DNA reads as TGTGCCAGCAGTTACTCCGGGACAGGCTACACAGATACGCAGTATTTT. It encodes CASSYSGTGYTDTQYF.

This clonotype was seen a few times. The V call is TRBV13, the J call TRBJ2-4, with D perhaps assigned TRBD1 or TRBD2 (5 bases each). Matching the DNA end better, TRBJ2-5 makes the J call doubtful. Germline lookup yields CDR1 PRHDT and CDR2 FYEKMQ (reference sequence). This CDR3 has 13 amino acids. In DNA, the CDR3 is TGTGCCAGCAGCTTCATGGGGGAAGAGACCCAGTACTTC. This translates into CASSFMGEETQYF.

The chain employs TRBV5-5 and TRBJ2-3, with TRBD2 identical over 10 bases. Per the germline V gene, CDR1 is SGHKS and CDR2 is YYEKEE (reference sequence). Germline trimming cut 4 bases from V and 4 bases from J; bases unmatched to any gene: 9. The CDR3 runs 16 residues. The CDR3 DNA reads as TGTGCCAGCAGCCACCAGGCTAGCGGGGGCCCAGATACGCAGTATTTT. It is translated as CASSHQASGGPDTQYF.

The sample holds a few counts of this clonotype. V gene TRBV29-1 combines with J gene TRBJ2-5; possible D gene TRBD2, 6 bases. Looked up from germline, CDR1 is SQVTM and CDR2 is ANQGSEA. The CDR3 extends over 12 amino acids. Trimming took 7 bases from V and 5 from J, leaving 14 bases between them. The CDR3, as DNA: TGCAGCGGATTTGGAGGGCGTGAGACCCAGTACTTC. Residues: CSGFGGRETQYF.